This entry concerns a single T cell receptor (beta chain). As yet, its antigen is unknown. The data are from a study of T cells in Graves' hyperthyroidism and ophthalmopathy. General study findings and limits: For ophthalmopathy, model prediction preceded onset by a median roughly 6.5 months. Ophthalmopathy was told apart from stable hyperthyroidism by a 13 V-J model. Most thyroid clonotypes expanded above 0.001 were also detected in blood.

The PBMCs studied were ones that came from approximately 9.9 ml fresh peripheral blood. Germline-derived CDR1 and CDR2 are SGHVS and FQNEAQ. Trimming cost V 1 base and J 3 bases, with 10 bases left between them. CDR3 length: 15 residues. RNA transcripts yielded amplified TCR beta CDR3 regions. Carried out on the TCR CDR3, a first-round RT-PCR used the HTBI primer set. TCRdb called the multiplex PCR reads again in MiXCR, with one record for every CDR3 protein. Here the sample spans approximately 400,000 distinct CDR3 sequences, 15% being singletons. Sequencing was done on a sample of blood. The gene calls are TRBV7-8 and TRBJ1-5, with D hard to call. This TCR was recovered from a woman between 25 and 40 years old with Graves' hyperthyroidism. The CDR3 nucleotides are TGTGCCAGCAGCTTAGAGGGTGGAGACAATCAGCCCCAGCATTTT. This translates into CASSLEGGDNQPQHF.